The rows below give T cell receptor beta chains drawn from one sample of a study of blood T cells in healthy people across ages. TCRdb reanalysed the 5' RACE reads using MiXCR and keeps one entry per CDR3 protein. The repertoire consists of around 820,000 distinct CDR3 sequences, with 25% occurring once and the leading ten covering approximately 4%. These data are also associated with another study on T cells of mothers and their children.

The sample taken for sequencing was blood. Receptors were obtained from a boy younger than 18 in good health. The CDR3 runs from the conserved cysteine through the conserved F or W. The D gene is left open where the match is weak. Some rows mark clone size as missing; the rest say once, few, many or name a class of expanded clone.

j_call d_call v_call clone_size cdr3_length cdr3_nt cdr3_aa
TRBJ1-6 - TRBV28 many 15 TGTGCCAGCAGTTTAGACAGCTCCTATAATTCACCCCTCCACTTT CASSLDSSYNSPLHF
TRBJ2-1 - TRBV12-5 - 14 TGTGCTAGTGGTTTGGTCCCCCCAGGAAATGAGCAGTTCTTC CASGLVPPGNEQFF
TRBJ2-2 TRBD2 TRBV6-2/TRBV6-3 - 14 TGTGCCAGCAGAGGACTAGGGAACACCGGGGAGCTGTTTTTT CASRGLGNTGELFF
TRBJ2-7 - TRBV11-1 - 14 TGTGCCAGCAGCTTAGAAGGGTACTCCTACGAGCAGCACTTC CASSLEGYSYEQHF
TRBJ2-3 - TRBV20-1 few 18 TGCAGTGCTTATGAGAACTGGGACTTGTCAACTAGCACAGATACGCAGTATTTT CSAYENWDLSTSTDTQYF
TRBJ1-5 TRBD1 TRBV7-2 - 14 TGTGCCAGCAGCTCGGACAGGACAAATCAACCCCAGCATTTT CASSSDRTNQPQHF
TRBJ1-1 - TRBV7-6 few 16 TGTGCCAGCAGCTTAGACGCAGGACAGCCGAACACTGAAGCTTTCTTT CASSLDAGQPNTEAFF
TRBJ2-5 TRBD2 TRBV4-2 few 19 TGTGCCAGCAGCCAAGAATTGGGACTAGCGGGAGTCGCTCAAGAGACCCAGTACTTC CASSQELGLAGVAQETQYF
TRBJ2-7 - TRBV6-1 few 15 TGTGCCAGCAGTGTAGGAGTAGGGACGGAGGCCGAGCAGTACTTC CASSVGVGTEAEQYF
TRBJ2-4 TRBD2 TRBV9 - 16 TGTGCCAGCAGCGGCAGCGGGAGTGGCGCCAAAAACATTCAGTACTTC CASSGSGSGAKNIQYF
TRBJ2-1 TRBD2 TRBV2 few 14 TGTGCCAGCAGCCGGACTAGAGGCTACAATGAGCAGTTCTTC CASSRTRGYNEQFF
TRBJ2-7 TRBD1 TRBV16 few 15 TGTGCCAGCAGACAGATAAGGACAGGGCCCTACGAGCAGTACTTC CASRQIRTGPYEQYF
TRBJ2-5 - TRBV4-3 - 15 TGCGCCAGCAGCCAAGATTTATATTCGGAAGAGACCCAGTACTTC CASSQDLYSEETQYF
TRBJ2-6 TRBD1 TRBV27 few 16 TGTGCCAGCAGTCAGGGACAGCTCTCACGGGCCAACGTCCTGACTTTC CASSQGQLSRANVLTF
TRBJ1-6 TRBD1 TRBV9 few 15 TGTGCCAGCAGCGGACGGGACAGCTTAAATTCACCCCTCCACTTT CASSGRDSLNSPLHF
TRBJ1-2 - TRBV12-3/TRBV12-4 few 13 TGTGCCAGCAGTCATGACTCCTCCGAGGGCTACACCTTC CASSHDSSEGYTF
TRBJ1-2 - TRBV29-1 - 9 TGCAGCGTTGTCGGTGGCTACACCTTC CSVVGGYTF
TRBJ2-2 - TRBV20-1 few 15 TGCAGTGCCCTTACGGGGGCCCTGAACACCGGGGAGCTGTTTTTT CSALTGALNTGELFF
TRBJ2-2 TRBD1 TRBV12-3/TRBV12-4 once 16 TGTGCCAGCAGTTTACACAGGGGCGCTGGTCCCCGGGAGCTGTTTTTT CASSLHRGAGPRELFF
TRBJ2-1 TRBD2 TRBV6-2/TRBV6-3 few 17 TGTGCCAGCAGTTTTTACCTACTAGCGGGAGTCCCCAATGAGCAGTTCTTC CASSFYLLAGVPNEQFF
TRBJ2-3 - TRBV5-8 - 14 TGTGCCAGCAGCCAGACTTTCAGCACAGATACGCAGTATTTT CASSQTFSTDTQYF
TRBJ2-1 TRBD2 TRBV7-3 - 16 TGTGCCAGCAGCTTATTGGGCGGGAGGGACGCCGGTGAGCAGTTCTTC CASSLLGGRDAGEQFF
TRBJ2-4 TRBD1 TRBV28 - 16 TGTGCCAGCAGTTTAGGGCCGGACAGGGGCGGGAACATTCAGTACTTC CASSLGPDRGGNIQYF
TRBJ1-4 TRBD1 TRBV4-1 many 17 TGCGCCAGCAGCCACGTGAAAGTTGGACAGGTGGAGGAAAAACTGTTTTTT CASSHVKVGQVEEKLFF